The 26 T cell receptor beta chains reported below all come from one sample, sequenced in a study of shared T cell receptors in the human thymus. The table came from immunoSEQ multiplex PCR; TCRdb's copy has only in-frame clones and leaves some out. The sample carries about 660,000 clones, roughly 88% recorded once. These same records also appear under a second study, on human thymus T cells.

The specimen was thymocytes. The receptors come from a boy in the first two years of life with a congenital heart defect.

The chain combines TRBV7-2 with TRBJ1-1; the D gene is possibly TRBD1 (5 bases). CDR1 SGHTA and CDR2 FQGNSA come from the germline V gene. The CDR3 consists of 14 residues. Trimming left V 1 base short and J 5 bases short, with 11 bases between. The CDR3 coding sequence is TGTGCCAGCAGCTTAGTAGGACACGAGACTGAAGCTTTCTTT. Translated: CASSLVGHETEAFF.

This clone was counted only a few times. The rearrangement uses TRBV7-2 and TRBJ2-7, with a tentative D call TRBD2 (7 bases). This CDR3 has 15 residues. CDR1 SGHTA and CDR2 FQGNSA come from the germline V gene. Trimming removed 5 bases at V and 7 bases at J, with 21 bases between. CDR3 DNA: TGTGCCAGCAGCGTCGCAACAGGGACTACTTGGGAGCAGTACTTC. This sequence encodes CASSVATGTTWEQYF.

For the CDR3, the DNA is TGTGCCATCAGTCCACCTAAGTCAGATACGCAGTATTTT. Protein sequence: CAISPPKSDTQYF. This chain connects TRBV10-3 to TRBJ2-3; D not resolved. CDR3 size: 13 residues. Germline lookup yields CDR1 ENHRY and CDR2 SYGVKD. Trimming cost V 5 bases and J 4 bases, with 10 bases left between them.

The gene calls are TRBV5-4 and TRBJ2-1, with a weak D call TRBD2 (6 bases). Trimming cost V 4 bases and J 5 bases, with 16 bases left between them. This CDR3 contains 15 residues. Germline-derived CDR1 and CDR2 are SGHNT and YYREEE (reference sequence). The CDR3 DNA reads as TGTGCCAGCAGCACAATGTTACGCGGGGACAATGAGCAGTTCTTC. As protein: CASSTMLRGDNEQFF.

This chain joins TRBV10-3 and TRBJ2-7, with TRBD2 matching 15 bases. CDR1 is ENHRY, CDR2 SYGVKD, per germline. J lost 3 bases, V lost 5 bases, and 11 bases had no gene match. This CDR3 is 18 amino acids long. The CDR3 here is CAISSGTSGRTNFYEQYF. The CDR3 nucleotides read TGTGCCATCAGTTCCGGGACTAGCGGGAGGACAAATTTCTACGAGCAGTACTTC.

The chain has TRBV7-6 and TRBJ2-1; no definite D call. This CDR3 region has 13 residues. V was clipped by 2 bases and J by 5 bases, with 7 bases between them. Germline loops: CDR1 SGHVS, CDR2 FNYEAQ. The CDR3 spells CASSLNRDNEQFF. The CDR3 region has the DNA TGTGCCAGCAGCTTAAACAGAGACAATGAGCAGTTCTTC.

The chain uses TRBV18 and TRBJ1-5; D might be TRBD1 (6 bases). Trimming took off 1 base at V and 1 base at J, with 11 bases between the two ends. This CDR3 has 16 residues. Germline V gene sequence: CDR1 KGHSH, CDR2 LQKENI. DNA of the CDR3: TGTGCCAGCTCACCACTTCAGGGGCCAAGCAATCAGCCCCAGCATTTT. Protein: CASSPLQGPSNQPQHF.

This chain links TRBV7-2 with TRBJ2-3, with 8 bases aligning to TRBD2. The germline gives CDR1 SGHTA, CDR2 FQGNSA. This CDR3 region has 12 residues. V gave up 11 bases and J gave up 5 bases; unmatched junction bases: 6. The CDR3 reads CAGGAGGDTQYF. CDR3 DNA: TGTGCCGGGGGTGCGGGGGGAGATACGCAGTATTTT.

A note on this clone: The sample contains more than one DNA sequence encoding this CDR3. The gene calls are TRBV5-6 and TRBJ2-1; 14 bases map to TRBD2. V gave up 4 bases and J gave up 4 bases; unmatched junction bases: 13. In germline, CDR1 is SGHDT, CDR2 YYEEEE. This CDR3 comprises 19 residues. CDR3 loop: CASSPAPEGTSGRYNEQFF. CDR3 nucleotide sequence: TGTGCCAGCAGCCCCGCTCCGGAAGGGACTAGCGGGAGATACAATGAGCAGTTCTTC.

The chain employs TRBV5-4 and TRBJ2-5, with D possibly TRBD1 on 6 matching bases. Germline lookup yields CDR1 SGHNT and CDR2 YYREEE (reference sequence). Trimming pared 4 bases from V and 3 bases from J, leaving 10 bases between. CDR3 length: 13 amino acids. CDR3 amino acids: CASSLDSKETQYF. DNA for the CDR3: TGTGCCAGCAGCCTGGACAGTAAAGAGACCCAGTACTTC.

This chain joins TRBV4-2 and TRBJ2-5; D not certain. The CDR3 covers 17 residues. Deletions cut 4 bases from V and 2 bases from J, with 20 bases between. The germline CDR1 and CDR2 sequences are LGHNA and YNFKEQ. The CDR3 protein is CASSPYLRRLPQETQYF. As DNA, the CDR3 is TGTGCCAGCAGCCCCTACTTAAGGCGGCTGCCTCAAGAGACCCAGTACTTC.

This clone has just one count. V is TRBV12-5 and J is TRBJ2-3; tentatively, D is TRBD2 (6 bases). Trimming took 8 bases from V and 0 from J, leaving 15 bases between them. There are 15 residues in the CDR3. Germline CDR1 reads LGHNT; CDR2 reads FRNRAP. The CDR3 here is CASRARDLSTDTQYF. The CDR3 nucleotides read TGTGCTAGTCGGGCGCGGGACCTTAGCACAGATACGCAGTATTTT.

V gene TRBV30 combines with J gene TRBJ2-7; D remains ambiguous. Trimming left V 2 bases short and J 6 bases short, with 23 bases between. Germline CDR1 is GTSNPN and CDR2 is SVGIG (reference sequence). The CDR3 is made up of 16 amino acids. The CDR3 reads CAWSLLATHNPCEQYF. The CDR3 DNA reads TGTGCCTGGAGTCTGTTAGCCACCCACAACCCCTGCGAGCAGTACTTC.

The V gene is TRBV4-3, the J gene TRBJ2-1; 10 nucleotides line up with TRBD2. This CDR3 has 17 residues. The germline V gene has CDR1 LGHNA and CDR2 YSLEER. The ends lost 0 bases at V and 7 bases at J; junction bases unmatched: 9. The CDR3 DNA reads TGCGCCAGCAGCCAAGATCCCTCTAGCGGGAGATTGAATGAGCAGTTCTTC. Residues: CASSQDPSSGRLNEQFF.

This sequence joins TRBV14 and TRBJ1-2, with no clear D. CDR3 length: 14 residues. Trimming pared 2 bases from V and 6 bases from J, leaving 13 bases between. Germline CDR1 is SGHDN and CDR2 is FVKESK. The CDR3 region has the DNA TGTGCCAGCAGCCAATCCGGGGTCCAAAATGGCTACACCTTC. Encoded protein: CASSQSGVQNGYTF.

The chain carries TRBV11-2 and TRBJ1-5, with D unclear. Trimming left V 5 bases short and J 5 bases short, with 13 bases between. Germline V gives CDR1 SGHAT, CDR2 FQNNGV. The CDR3 totals 14 residues. The CDR3 protein is CASSPSPQDQPQHF. The CDR3 nucleotides are TGTGCCAGCAGCCCATCCCCGCAGGATCAGCCCCAGCATTTT.

The chain joins TRBV6-6 to TRBJ2-7, with 10 bases fitting TRBD2. Germline trimming cut 4 bases from V and 0 bases from J; bases unmatched to any gene: 6. The CDR3 consists of 16 residues. The V gene's germline CDR1 is MNHNY and CDR2 SVGAGI (reference sequence). The CDR3 DNA is TGTGCCAGCAGTTCCCCTGGGACTAGCGACTCCTACGAGCAGTACTTC. Amino acids: CASSSPGTSDSYEQYF.

The chain has TRBV29-1 and TRBJ2-1, with D tentatively TRBD2 (6 bases). V lost 4 bases to trimming and J lost 0 bases, with 16 bases between them. The CDR3 spans 16 residues. Germline V gene sequence: CDR1 SQVTM, CDR2 ANQGSEA. In DNA form, the CDR3 reads TGCAGCGTTGTAACCTTTCGGAGGGACTCCTACAATGAGCAGTTCTTC. As protein: CSVVTFRRDSYNEQFF.

The chain is built from TRBV7-2 and TRBJ2-7, with 8 bases lining up with TRBD2. V gave up 5 bases and J gave up 1 base; unmatched junction bases: 7. Germline lookup yields CDR1 SGHTA and CDR2 FQGNSA. There are 15 residues in the CDR3. The CDR3 loop is CASSTLAGPSYEQYF. The CDR3 DNA is TGTGCCAGCAGCACCTTAGCGGGGCCGTCCTACGAGCAGTACTTC.

This chain connects TRBV5-1 to TRBJ2-7; 7 bases are a match to TRBD1. Germline CDR1 is SGHRS and CDR2 is YFSETQ. This CDR3 contains 12 residues. With 2 bases clipped from V and 13 bases from J, the junction kept 9 bases outside the gene matches. The CDR3 reads CASSLDRAKNYF. In nucleotides, the CDR3 is TGCGCCAGCAGCTTAGACAGGGCCAAGAATTACTTC. The full variable domain, in which reference TRBV5-1 and TRBJ2-7 provide the parts outside the CDR3, is KAGVTQTPRYLIKTRGQQVTLSCSPISGHRSVSWYQQTPGQGLQFLFEYFSETQRNKGNFPGRFSGRQFSNSRSEMNVSTLELGDSALYLCASSLDRAKNYFGPGTRLTVT.

The J gene is TRBJ2-1, the V gene TRBV5-1; 8 bases align to TRBD2. Germline trimming cut 0 bases from V and 0 bases from J; bases unmatched to any gene: 5. The CDR3 runs to 17 residues. Germline loops: CDR1 SGHRS, CDR2 YFSETQ. This chain's CDR3 is CASSLGPSGSSYNEQFF. The CDR3, as DNA: TGCGCCAGCAGCTTGGGACCCAGCGGGAGCTCCTACAATGAGCAGTTCTTC. The whole variable domain, filled in from reference TRBV5-1 and TRBJ2-1, reads KAGVTQTPRYLIKTRGQQVTLSCSPISGHRSVSWYQQTPGQGLQFLFEYFSETQRNKGNFPGRFSGRQFSNSRSEMNVSTLELGDSALYLCASSLGPSGSSYNEQFFGPGTRLTVL.

The gene calls are TRBV28 and TRBJ1-2, with D possibly TRBD1 on 6 matching bases. V was trimmed by 4 bases and J by 4 bases, leaving 19 bases between them. The CDR3 totals 16 residues. The germline V gene encodes CDR1 MDHEN and CDR2 SYDVKM. CDR3 DNA: TGTGCCAGCAGTTCCCGGACAGCTTCCCCCTCCTATGGCTACACCTTC. It translates to CASSSRTASPSYGYTF.

This rearrangement joins TRBV5-8 to TRBJ1-5; D possibly corresponds to TRBD1 (5 bases). CDR1 is SGHTS, CDR2 YDEGEE, per germline. Trimming stripped 0 bases from V and 4 bases from J, with 14 bases between. This CDR3 comprises 16 residues. In DNA, the CDR3 is TGTGCCAGCAGCTTGGGTGGAGGGGAAGTGAATCAGCCCCAGCATTTT. Translation: CASSLGGGEVNQPQHF.

This clone was recorded once. The chain carries TRBV4-1 and TRBJ1-5; 7 bases match TRBD1. V shed 1 base, J shed 3 bases, and the junction held 3 bases outside the gene matches. CDR3 length: 15 residues. Germline-derived CDR1 and CDR2 are MGHRA and YSYEKL. The CDR3 nucleotides read TGCGCCAGCAGCCAAGTGGACAGGTTCAATCAGCCCCAGCATTTT. Amino acids: CASSQVDRFNQPQHF.

The genes are TRBV28 and TRBJ1-1; D gene unclear. CDR1 is MDHEN, CDR2 SYDVKM, per germline. The V end lost 5 bases, the J end lost 0 bases, and 10 bases lay between the germline ends. There are 14 residues in the CDR3. CDR3 region: CASSPDMMNTEAFF. The DNA of the CDR3 is TGTGCCAGCAGTCCTGACATGATGAACACTGAAGCTTTCTTT.

This sequence joins TRBV27 and TRBJ2-7; 7 bases match TRBD2. Germline V CDR1 and CDR2: MNHEY, SMNVEV (reference sequence). CDR3 length: 14 residues. V shed 3 bases, J shed 2 bases, and the junction held 4 bases outside the gene matches. The DNA for the CDR3 is TGTGCCAGCAGTTTCGCGGGAGACACCTACGAGCAGTACTTC. The encoded protein is CASSFAGDTYEQYF.